This T cell receptor (beta chain) appears in the sequencing data of a study of blood T cell repertoires in COVID-19. The repertoire was sequenced with immunoSEQ multiplex PCR; TCRdb's copy has only in-frame clones and lacks some. The data show 76,000 or so clones, roughly nine tenths seen once. The CDR3 runs 15 residues. In germline, CDR1 is MNHNY, CDR2 SVGAGI (reference sequence). Trimming stripped 7 bases from V and 0 bases from J, with 15 bases between. Sequencing was performed on peripheral blood. This receptor was identified in an elderly man in a cohort sampled during active COVID-19. The chain joins TRBV6-6 to TRBJ1-2; D ambiguous. CDR3 bases: TGTGCCAGCAAAATTCTCCCGGGGTCTAACTATGGCTACACCTTC. Translation gives CASKILPGSNYGYTF.